This T cell receptor beta chain is from a study of blood T cell repertoires in COVID-19. For the study at large: Sample material is recorded as cDNA or gDNA derived from T cells, B-cell-depleted T cells, or PBMCs.

The CDR3 covers 16 residues. Trimming removed 3 bases at V and 0 bases at J, with 15 bases between. CDR1 is DFQATT, CDR2 SNEGSKA, per germline (reference sequence). Here immunoSEQ multiplex PCR was the method, and the copy in TCRdb shows in-frame clones only, minus some. The data hold about 250,000 clones, with roughly 84% observed a single time. The age range of participants was about 18 to 100 years, with residence in under 30 US areas. Each participant's cohort was designated according to participant-reported clinical history. The sequence came from a woman aged 50 to 60 who had been exposed to COVID-19. The sequenced sample was PBMCs or T cells enriched from blood (not recorded which). The chain uses TRBV20-1 and TRBJ1-3; tentatively, D is TRBD1 (6 bases). CDR3 in amino acids: CSASFYRAFSGNTIYF. CDR3 sequence (DNA): TGCAGTGCTAGTTTTTACAGGGCCTTCTCTGGAAACACCATATATTTT.